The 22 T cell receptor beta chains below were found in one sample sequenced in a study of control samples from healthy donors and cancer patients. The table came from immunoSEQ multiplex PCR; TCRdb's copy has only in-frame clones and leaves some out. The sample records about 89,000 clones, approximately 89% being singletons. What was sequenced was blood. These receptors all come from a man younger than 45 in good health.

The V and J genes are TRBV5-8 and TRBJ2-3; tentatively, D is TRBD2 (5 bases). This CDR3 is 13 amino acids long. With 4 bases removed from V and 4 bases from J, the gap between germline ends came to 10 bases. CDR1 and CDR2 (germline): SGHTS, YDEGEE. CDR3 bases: TGTGCCAGCAGCCTTAGGGAGCCAGATACGCAGTATTTT. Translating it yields CASSLREPDTQYF.

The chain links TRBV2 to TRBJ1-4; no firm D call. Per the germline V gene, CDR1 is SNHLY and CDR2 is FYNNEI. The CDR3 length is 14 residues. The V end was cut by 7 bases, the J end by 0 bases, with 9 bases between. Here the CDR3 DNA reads TGTGCCAGCATTCGCCTCGCAACTAATGAAAAACTGTTTTTT. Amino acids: CASIRLATNEKLFF.

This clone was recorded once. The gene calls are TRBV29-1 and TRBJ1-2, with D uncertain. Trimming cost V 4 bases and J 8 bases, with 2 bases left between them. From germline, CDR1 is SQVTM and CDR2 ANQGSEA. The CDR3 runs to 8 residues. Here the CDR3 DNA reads TGCAGCGTTGGAGGCTACACCTTC. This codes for CSVGGYTF.

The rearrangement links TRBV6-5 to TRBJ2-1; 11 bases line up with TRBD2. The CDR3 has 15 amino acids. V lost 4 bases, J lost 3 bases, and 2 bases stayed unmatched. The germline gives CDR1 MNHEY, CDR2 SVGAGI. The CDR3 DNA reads TGTGCCAGCAGTTCGGGACTAGCGGTCTACAATGAGCAGTTCTTC. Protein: CASSSGLAVYNEQFF.

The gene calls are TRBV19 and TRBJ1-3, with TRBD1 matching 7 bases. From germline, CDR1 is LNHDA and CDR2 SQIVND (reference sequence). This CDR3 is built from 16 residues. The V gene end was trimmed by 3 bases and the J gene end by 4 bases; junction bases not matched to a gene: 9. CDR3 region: CASSMAARGSGNTIYF. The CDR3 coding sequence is TGTGCCAGTAGTATGGCCGCCAGGGGGTCCGGAAACACCATATATTTT. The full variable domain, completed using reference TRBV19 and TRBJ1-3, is DGGITQSPKYLFRKEGQNVTLSCEQNLNHDAMYWYRQDPGQGLRLIYYSQIVNDFQKGDIAEGYSVSREKKESFPLTVTSAQKNPTAFYLCASSMAARGSGNTIYFGEGSWLTVV.

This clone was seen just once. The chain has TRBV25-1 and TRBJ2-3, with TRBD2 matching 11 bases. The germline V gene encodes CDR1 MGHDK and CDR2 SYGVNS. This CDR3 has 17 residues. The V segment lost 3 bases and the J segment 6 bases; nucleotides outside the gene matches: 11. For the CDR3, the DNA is TGTGCCAGCAGTGACTCTCCGGGACTAGCGGTTACGGATACGCAGTATTTT. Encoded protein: CASSDSPGLAVTDTQYF.

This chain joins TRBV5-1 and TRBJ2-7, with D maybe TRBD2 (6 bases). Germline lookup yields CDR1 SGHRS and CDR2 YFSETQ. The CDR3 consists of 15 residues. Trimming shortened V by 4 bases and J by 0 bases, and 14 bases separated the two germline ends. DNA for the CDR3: TGCGCCAGCAGCCCCATCGGAGGGACCTCCTACGAGCAGTACTTC. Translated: CASSPIGGTSYEQYF.

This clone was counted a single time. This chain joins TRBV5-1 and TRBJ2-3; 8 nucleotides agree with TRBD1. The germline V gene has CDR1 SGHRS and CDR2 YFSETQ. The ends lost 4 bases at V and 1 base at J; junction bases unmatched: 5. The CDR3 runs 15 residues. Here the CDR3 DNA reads TGCGCCAGCAGCCACGGGACAGGCGGCACAGATACGCAGTATTTT. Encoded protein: CASSHGTGGTDTQYF.

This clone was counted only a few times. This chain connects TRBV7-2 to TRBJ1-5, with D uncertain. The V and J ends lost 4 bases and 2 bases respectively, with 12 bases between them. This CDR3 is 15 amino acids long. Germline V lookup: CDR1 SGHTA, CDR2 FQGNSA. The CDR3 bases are TGTGCCAGCAGCTCTGTGGGCGCGGGCAATCAGCCCCAGCATTTT. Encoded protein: CASSSVGAGNQPQHF.

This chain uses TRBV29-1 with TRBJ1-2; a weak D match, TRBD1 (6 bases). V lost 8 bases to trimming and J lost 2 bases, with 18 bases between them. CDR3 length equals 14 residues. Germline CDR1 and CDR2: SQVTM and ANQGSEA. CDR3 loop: CSSFDRGANYGYTF. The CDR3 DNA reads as TGCAGCTCCTTCGACCGGGGGGCAAACTATGGCTACACCTTC.

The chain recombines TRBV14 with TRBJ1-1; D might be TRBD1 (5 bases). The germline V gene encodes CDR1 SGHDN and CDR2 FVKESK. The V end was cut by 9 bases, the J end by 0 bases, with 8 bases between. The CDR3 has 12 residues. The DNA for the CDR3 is TGTGCCAGGGGGGATCTGAACACTGAAGCTTTCTTT. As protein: CARGDLNTEAFF.

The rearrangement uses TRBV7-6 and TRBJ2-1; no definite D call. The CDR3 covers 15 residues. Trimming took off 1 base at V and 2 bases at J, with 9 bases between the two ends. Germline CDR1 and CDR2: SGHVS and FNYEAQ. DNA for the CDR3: TGTGCCAGCAGCTTAGGTGGCGGCCCCTACAATGAGCAGTTCTTC. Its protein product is CASSLGGGPYNEQFF.

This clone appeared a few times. The CDR3 coding sequence is TGTGCCAGCAGCCGAACTACAGGGTCTGGAAACACCATATATTTT. This translates into CASSRTTGSGNTIYF. V usage is TRBV7-9 and J usage is TRBJ1-3; weak D call: TRBD1 (6 bases). Trimming stripped 5 bases from V and 1 base from J, with 12 bases between. The CDR3 extends over 15 amino acids. Germline CDR1 is SEHNR and CDR2 is FQNEAQ (reference sequence).

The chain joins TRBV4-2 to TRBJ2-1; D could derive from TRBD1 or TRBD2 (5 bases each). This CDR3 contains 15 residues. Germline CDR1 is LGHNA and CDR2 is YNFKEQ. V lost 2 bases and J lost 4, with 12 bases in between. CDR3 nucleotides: TGTGCCAGCAGCCAATCCCGGGGCCCATACAATGAGCAGTTCTTC. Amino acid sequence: CASSQSRGPYNEQFF.

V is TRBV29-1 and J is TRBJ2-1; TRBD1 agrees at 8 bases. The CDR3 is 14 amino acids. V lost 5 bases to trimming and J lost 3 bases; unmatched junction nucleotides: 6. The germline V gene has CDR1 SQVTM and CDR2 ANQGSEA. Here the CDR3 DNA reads TGCAGCGTTCCGGGACAGGATTACTACAATGAGCAGTTCTTC. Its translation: CSVPGQDYYNEQFF.

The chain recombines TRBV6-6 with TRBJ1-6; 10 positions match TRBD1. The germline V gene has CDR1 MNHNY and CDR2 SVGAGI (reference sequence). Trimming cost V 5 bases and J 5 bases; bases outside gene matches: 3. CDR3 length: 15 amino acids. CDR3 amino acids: CASSGTGVDNSPLHF. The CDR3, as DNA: TGTGCCAGCAGTGGGACAGGGGTCGATAATTCACCCCTCCACTTT.

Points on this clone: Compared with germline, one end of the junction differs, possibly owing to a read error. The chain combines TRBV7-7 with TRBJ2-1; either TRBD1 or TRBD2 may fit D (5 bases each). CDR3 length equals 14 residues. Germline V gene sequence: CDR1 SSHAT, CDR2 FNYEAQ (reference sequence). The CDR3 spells CASSLAGLGTEQFF. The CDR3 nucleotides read TGTGCTAGCAGCTTAGCAGGATTGGGGACCGAGCAGTTCTTC.

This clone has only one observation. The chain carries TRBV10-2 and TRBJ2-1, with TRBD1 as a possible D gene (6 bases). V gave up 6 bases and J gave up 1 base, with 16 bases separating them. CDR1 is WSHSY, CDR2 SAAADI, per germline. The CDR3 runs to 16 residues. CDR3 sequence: CASRPPTGDSYNEQFF. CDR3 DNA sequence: TGCGCCAGCAGACCCCCGACAGGCGATTCCTACAATGAGCAGTTCTTC.

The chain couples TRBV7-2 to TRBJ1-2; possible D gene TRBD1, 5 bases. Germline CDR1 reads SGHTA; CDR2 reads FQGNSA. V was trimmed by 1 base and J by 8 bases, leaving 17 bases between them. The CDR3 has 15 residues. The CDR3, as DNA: TGTGCCAGCAGCTTAGAGGGACCATACTCTAGGGGCTACACCTTC. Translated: CASSLEGPYSRGYTF.

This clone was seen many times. The CDR3 bases are TGTGCCAGTAGTATCGGGACAGGGACCTACGAGCAGTACTTC. Translated, it gives CASSIGTGTYEQYF. The chain is built from TRBV19 and TRBJ2-7; 9 bases line up with TRBD1. Germline V gives CDR1 LNHDA, CDR2 SQIVND (reference sequence). This CDR3 is built from 14 residues. V was clipped by 3 bases and J by 2 bases; unmatched bases: 2.

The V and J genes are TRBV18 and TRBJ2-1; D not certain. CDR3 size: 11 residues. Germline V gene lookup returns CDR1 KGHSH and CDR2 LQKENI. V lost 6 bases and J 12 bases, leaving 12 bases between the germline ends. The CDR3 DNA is TGTGCCAGCTCCCTGGGTGGAGTGCAGTTCTTC. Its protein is CASSLGGVQFF.

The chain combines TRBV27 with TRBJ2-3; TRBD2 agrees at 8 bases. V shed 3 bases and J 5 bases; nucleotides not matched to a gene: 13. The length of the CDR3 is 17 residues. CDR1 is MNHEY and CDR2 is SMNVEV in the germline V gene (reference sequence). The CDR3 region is CASSFKGGGPTQDTQYF. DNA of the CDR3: TGTGCCAGCAGTTTTAAAGGCGGGGGGCCTACCCAAGATACGCAGTATTTT.